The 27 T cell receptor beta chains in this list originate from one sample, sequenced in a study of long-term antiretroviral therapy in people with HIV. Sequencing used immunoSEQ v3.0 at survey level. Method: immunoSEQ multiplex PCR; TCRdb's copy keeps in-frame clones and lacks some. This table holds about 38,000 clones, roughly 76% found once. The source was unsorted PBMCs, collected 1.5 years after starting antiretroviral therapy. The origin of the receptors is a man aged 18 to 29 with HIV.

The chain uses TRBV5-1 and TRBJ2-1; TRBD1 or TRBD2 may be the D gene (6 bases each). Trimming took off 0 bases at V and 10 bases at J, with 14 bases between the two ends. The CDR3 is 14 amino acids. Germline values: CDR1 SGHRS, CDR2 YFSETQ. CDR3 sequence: CASSLGGGGGEQFF. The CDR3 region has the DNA TGCGCCAGCAGCTTGGGAGGAGGGGGTGGCGAGCAGTTCTTC.

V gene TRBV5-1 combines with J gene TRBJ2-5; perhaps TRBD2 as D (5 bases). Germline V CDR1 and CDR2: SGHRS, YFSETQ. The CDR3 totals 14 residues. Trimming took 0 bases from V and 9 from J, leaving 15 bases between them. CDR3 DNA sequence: TGCGCCAGCAGCTTGGTTCGTCGCGAGAGGGCCCAGTACTTC. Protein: CASSLVRRERAQYF.

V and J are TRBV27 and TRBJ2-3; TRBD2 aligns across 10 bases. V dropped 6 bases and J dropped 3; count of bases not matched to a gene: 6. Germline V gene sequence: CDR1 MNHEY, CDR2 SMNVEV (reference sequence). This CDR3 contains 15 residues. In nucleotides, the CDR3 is TGTGCCAGCAGCCCGGTGACTAGCGGGACAGATACGCAGTATTTT. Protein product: CASSPVTSGTDTQYF.

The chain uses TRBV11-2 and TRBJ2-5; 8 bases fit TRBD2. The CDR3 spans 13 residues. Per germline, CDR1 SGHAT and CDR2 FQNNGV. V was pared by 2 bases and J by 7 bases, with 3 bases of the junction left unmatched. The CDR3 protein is CASSLSRGGTQYF. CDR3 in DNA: TGTGCCAGCAGCTTATCTCGGGGGGGGACCCAGTACTTC.

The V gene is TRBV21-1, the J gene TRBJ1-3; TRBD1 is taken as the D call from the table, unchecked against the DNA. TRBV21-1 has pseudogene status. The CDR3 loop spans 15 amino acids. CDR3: CASSKEVRGLNTIYF. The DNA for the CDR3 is TGTGCCAGCAGCAAAGAGGTCAGGGGGTTAAACACCATATATTTT.

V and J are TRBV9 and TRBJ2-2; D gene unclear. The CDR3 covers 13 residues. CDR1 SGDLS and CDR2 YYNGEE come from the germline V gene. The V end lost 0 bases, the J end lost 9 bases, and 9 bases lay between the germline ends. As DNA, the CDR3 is TGTGCCAGCAGCGTAGGGGTCTACCGGGAGCTGTTTTTT. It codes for CASSVGVYRELFF.

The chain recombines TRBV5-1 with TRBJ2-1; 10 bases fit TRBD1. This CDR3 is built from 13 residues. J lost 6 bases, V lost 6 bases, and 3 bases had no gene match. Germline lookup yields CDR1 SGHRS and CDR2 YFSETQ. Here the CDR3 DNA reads TGCGCCAGCATCAGGACAGGGGGCAATGAGCAGTTCTTC. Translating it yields CASIRTGGNEQFF.

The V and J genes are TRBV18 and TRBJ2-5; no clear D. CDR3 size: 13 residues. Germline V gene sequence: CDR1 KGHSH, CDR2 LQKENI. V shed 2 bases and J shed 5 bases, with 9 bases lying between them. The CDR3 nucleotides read TGTGCCAGCTCACCAGGGATAGGTGAGACCCAGTACTTC. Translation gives CASSPGIGETQYF.

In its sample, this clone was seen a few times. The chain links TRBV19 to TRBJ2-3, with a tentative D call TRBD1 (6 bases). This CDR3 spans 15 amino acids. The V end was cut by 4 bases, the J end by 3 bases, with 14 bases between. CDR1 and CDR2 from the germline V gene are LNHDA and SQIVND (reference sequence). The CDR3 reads CASSTLGARTDTQYF. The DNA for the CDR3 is TGTGCCAGTAGTACACTGGGGGCCCGAACAGATACGCAGTATTTT.

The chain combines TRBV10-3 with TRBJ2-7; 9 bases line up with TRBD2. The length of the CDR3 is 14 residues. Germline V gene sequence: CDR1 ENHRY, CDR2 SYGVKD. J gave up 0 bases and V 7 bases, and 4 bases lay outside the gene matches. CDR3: CAIKGSGSSYEQYF. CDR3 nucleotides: TGTGCCATCAAGGGTAGCGGGAGCTCCTACGAGCAGTACTTC.

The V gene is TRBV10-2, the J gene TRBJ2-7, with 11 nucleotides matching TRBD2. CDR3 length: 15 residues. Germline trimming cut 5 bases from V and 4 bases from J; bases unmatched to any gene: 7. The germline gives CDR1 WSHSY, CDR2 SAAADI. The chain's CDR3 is CASSPLAGAVYEQYF. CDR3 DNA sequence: TGCGCCAGCAGTCCACTAGCGGGAGCGGTGTACGAGCAGTACTTC.

Written as DNA, the CDR3 is TGTGCCAGCAGCTTTGGTCCGGAGACTGAAGCTTTCTTT. Amino acids: CASSFGPETEAFF. The rearrangement links TRBV5-4 to TRBJ1-1, with D hard to call. This CDR3 is 13 amino acids long. The V gene lost 2 bases and the J gene lost 5 bases, with 10 bases spanning the gap. Germline V gives CDR1 SGHNT, CDR2 YYREEE (reference sequence).

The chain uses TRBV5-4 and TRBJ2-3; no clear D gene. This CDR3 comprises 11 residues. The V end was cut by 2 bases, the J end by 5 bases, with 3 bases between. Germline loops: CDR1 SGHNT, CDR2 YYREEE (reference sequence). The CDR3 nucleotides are TGTGCCAGCAGCTTCGGAGATACGCAGTATTTT. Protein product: CASSFGDTQYF.

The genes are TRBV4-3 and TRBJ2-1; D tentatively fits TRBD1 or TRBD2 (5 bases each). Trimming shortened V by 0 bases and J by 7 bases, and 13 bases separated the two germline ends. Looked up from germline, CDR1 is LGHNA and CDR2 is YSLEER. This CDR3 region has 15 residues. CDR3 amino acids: CASSQEGLAGNEQFF. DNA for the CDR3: TGCGCCAGCAGCCAAGAGGGGCTAGCTGGGAATGAGCAGTTCTTC.

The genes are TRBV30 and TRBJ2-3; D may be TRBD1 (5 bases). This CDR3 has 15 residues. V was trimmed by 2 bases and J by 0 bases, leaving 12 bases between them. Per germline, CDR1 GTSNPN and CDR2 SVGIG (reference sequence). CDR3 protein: CAWSTDSSSTDTQYF. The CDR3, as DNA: TGTGCCTGGAGTACCGACAGTTCTAGCACAGATACGCAGTATTTT.

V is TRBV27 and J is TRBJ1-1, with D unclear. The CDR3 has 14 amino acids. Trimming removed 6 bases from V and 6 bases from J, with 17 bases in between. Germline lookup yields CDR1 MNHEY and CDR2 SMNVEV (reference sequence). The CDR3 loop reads CASSLLSGVPEAFF. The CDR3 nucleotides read TGTGCCAGCAGCCTACTGAGCGGAGTTCCTGAAGCTTTCTTT.

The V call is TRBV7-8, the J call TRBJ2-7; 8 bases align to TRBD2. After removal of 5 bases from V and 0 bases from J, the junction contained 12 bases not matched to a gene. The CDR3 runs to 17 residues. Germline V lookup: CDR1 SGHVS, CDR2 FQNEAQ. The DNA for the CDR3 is TGTGCCAGCAGCCTTGGAGGCCTAGCGGGTATCTCCTACGAGCAGTACTTC. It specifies CASSLGGLAGISYEQYF. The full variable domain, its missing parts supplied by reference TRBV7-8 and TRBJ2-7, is GAGVSQSPRYKVAKRGQDVALRCDPISGHVSLFWYQQALGQGPEFLTYFQNEAQLDKSGLPSDRFFAERPEGSVSTLKIQRTQQEDSAVYLCASSLGGLAGISYEQYFGPGTRLTVT.

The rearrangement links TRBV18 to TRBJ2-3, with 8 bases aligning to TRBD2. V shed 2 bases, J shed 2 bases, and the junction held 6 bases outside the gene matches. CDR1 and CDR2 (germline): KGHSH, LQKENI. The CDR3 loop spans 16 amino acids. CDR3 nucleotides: TGTGCCAGCTCACCAAGAGACGGGAGGGCCACAGATACGCAGTATTTT. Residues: CASSPRDGRATDTQYF.

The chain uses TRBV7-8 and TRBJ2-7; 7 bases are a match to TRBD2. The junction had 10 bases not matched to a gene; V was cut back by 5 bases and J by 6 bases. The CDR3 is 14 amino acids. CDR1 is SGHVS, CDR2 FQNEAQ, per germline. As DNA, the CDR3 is TGTGCCAGCAGCCCTTCTAGCGGAACGGGCGAGCAGTACTTC. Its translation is CASSPSSGTGEQYF.

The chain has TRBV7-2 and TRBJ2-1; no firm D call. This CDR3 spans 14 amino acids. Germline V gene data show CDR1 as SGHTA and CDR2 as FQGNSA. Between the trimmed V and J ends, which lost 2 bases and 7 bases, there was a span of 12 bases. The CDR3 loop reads CASSLTHLGNEQFF. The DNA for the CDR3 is TGTGCCAGCAGCTTAACTCATCTAGGAAATGAGCAGTTCTTC.

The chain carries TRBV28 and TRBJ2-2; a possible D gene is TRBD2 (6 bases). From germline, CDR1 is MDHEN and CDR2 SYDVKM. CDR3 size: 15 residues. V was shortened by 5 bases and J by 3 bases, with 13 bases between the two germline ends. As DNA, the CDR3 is TGTGCCAGCAGTCTCGGACTACTAGACACCGGGGAGCTGTTTTTT. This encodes CASSLGLLDTGELFF.

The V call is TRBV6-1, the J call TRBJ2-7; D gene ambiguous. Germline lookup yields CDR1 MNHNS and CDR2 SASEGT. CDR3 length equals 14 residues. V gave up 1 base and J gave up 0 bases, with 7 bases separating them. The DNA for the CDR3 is TGTGCCAGCAGTGAAGGGACGATCTCCTACGAGCAGTACTTC. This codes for CASSEGTISYEQYF.

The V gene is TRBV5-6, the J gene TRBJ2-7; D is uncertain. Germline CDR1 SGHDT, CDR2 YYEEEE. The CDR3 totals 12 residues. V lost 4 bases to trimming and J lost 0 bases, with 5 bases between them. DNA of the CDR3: TGTGCCAGCAGCGGGGTCTCCTACGAGCAGTACTTC. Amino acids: CASSGVSYEQYF.

The CDR3 here is CASGGSPPYEQYF. DNA for the CDR3: TGTGCCAGCGGGGGATCTCCTCCCTACGAGCAGTACTTC. The genes are TRBV28 and TRBJ2-7; D possibly matches TRBD1 or TRBD2 (5 bases each). Germline-derived CDR1 and CDR2 are MDHEN and SYDVKM. Trimming removed 8 bases at V and 2 bases at J, with 13 bases between. There are 13 residues in the CDR3.

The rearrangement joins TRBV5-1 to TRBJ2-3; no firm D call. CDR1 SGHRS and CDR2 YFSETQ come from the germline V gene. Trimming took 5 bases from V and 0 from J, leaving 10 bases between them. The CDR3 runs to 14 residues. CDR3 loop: CASSFTDSTDTQYF. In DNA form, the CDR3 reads TGCGCCAGCAGTTTTACGGACAGCACAGATACGCAGTATTTT.

The CDR3, as DNA: TGTGCCAGCAGCCCAGGGGACAGGGTCGGCTATGGCTACACCTTC. This sequence encodes CASSPGDRVGYGYTF. This chain uses TRBV9 with TRBJ1-2; TRBD1 aligns across 9 bases. V was clipped by 4 bases and J by 4 bases; unmatched bases: 8. The germline CDR1 and CDR2 sequences are SGDLS and YYNGEE. The CDR3 extends over 15 amino acids. Full variable domain (missing parts from reference TRBV9 and TRBJ1-2): DSGVTQTPKHLITATGQRVTLRCSPRSGDLSVYWYQQSLDQGLQFLIQYYNGEERAKGNILERFSAQQFPDLHSELNLSSLELGDSALYFCASSPGDRVGYGYTFGSGTRLTVV.

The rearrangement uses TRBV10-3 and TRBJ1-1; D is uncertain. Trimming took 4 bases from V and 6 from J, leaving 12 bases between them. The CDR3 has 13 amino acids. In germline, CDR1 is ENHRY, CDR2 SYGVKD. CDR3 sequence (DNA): TGTGCCATCAGTGCAAAGGGTGGAGCTGAAGCTTTCTTT. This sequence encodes CAISAKGGAEAFF.